This T cell receptor beta chain comes out of a study of blood T cells in healthy people across ages. Study conclusions and caveats: A greater number of naive CD4+ cells and higher diversity distinguished long-lived donors from aged donors.

A J-beta primer mix and a sample-barcoded 5' primer were used in a second PCR of roughly 7 to 12 cycles. TCRdb processed the 5' RACE reads anew with MiXCR; each CDR3 protein has one entry. The sample yields around 1,700,000 distinct CDR3 sequences, 28% seen once. This CDR3 comprises 16 residues. The V gene lost 4 bases and the J gene lost 1 base, with 15 bases spanning the gap. Germline V CDR1 and CDR2: SGHTS, YDEGEE. In this sample, this clonotype turned up a few times. Its target is unknown. Donors were healthy Caucasian individuals from Russia aged about 6 to 95. It was approximately 10 milliliters of peripheral blood that were drawn from each donor. With each sample, at least 6 micrograms of total RNA were extracted.

The chain joins TRBV5-8 to TRBJ2-4; possible D gene TRBD2, 6 bases. The sample was blood. The receptor's source is a woman aged 30 to 39 in good health. The CDR3 sequence: CASSPPRLAAKNIQYF. CDR3 bases: TGTGCCAGCAGCCCGCCCCGGCTAGCGGCCAAAAACATTCAGTACTTC.